The clone carrying this T cell receptor beta chain was recorded only once. The sample belongs to a study of OX40 agonist ivuxolimab in advanced cancers. The repertoire was sequenced with immunoSEQ multiplex PCR; TCRdb's copy has only in-frame clones and lacks some. The data hold 96,000 or so clones, with less than 85% observed a single time. The CDR3 consists of 13 residues. Looked up from germline, CDR1 is SGDLS and CDR2 is YYNGEE. The germline V and J ends were trimmed by 6 bases and 2 bases, with 11 bases remaining between them. The V call is TRBV9, the J call TRBJ1-1; D remains ambiguous. The clonotype was recovered from an adult with an advanced solid tumor such as melanoma, head and neck, liver or kidney cancer. The specimen was CD4+ or CD8+ T cells sorted from blood, collected in a trial of the OX40 agonist ivuxolimab. The CDR3 coding sequence is TGTGCCAGCACCCAAGGGCCAAACACTGAAGCTTTCTTT. Translated, it gives CASTQGPNTEAFF. The variable domain in full, with the rest retrieved from reference TRBV9 and TRBJ1-1, is DSGVTQTPKHLITATGQRVTLRCSPRSGDLSVYWYQQSLDQGLQFLIQYYNGEERAKGNILERFSAQQFPDLHSELNLSSLELGDSALYFCASTQGPNTEAFFGQGTRLTVV.